This entry features one T cell receptor (beta chain) sequence. The TCR library protocol was used to attach unique molecular identifiers. These identifiers were attached to individual cDNA molecules. MiXCR, run by TCRdb on the 5' RACE reads, gives a single entry per CDR3 protein. The table has tens of thousands of distinct CDR3 sequences, under 13% seen once. These data come from a study of early T cells in non-severe SARS-CoV-2 infection. The V and J ends lost 4 bases and 6 bases respectively, with 9 bases between them. The CDR3 extends over 12 amino acids. The germline V gene has CDR1 WSHSY and CDR2 SAAADI.

This sequence was found in an adult who was a healthcare worker with PCR-confirmed SARS-CoV-2 infection or an uninfected control (not recorded which). The sample consisted of whole blood. The chain is built from TRBV10-2 and TRBJ1-2, with D possibly matching TRBD1 (6 bases). This CDR3 is CASSVSGDGYTF. The CDR3 nucleotides are TGCGCCAGCAGTGTCTCAGGGGATGGCTACACCTTC.